This T cell receptor beta chain derives from a study of CD8 T cells in ankylosing spondylitis (dated by TCRdb to 2017 to 2019). For context, the study as a whole: To find TCR variants linked to disease, the study profiled T cell receptor beta repertoires in ankylosing spondylitis patients and healthy donors. Samples of peripheral blood were taken, and for ankylosing spondylitis patients, synovial fluid was collected as well. The full study cohort comprised around 25 ankylosing spondylitis patients and about a hundred healthy donors. General conclusions and limits of the study: The disease-linked clones showed a CD8+ phenotype and occurred at relatively low frequencies in peripheral blood. Blood from ankylosing spondylitis patients appeared to be characterized by a TCR beta motif composed of about eight highly homologous amino acid variants. Some motif variants had previously been reported in the synovial fluid and blood of reactive arthritis patients, which suggests shared mechanisms of disease initiation. According to the report, matched synovial fluid samples from ankylosing spondylitis patients were significantly enriched for the disease-linked clones.

The sequencer listed for this sample is Illumina HiSeq 2500. Quantitative 5'-RACE with molecular barcodes was used to prepare TCR beta libraries. Per the source publication's procedure: A new computational method, built on a probabilistic model of VDJ rearrangement, was used to identify disease-linked TCR variants. TCRdb handled the public reads itself, with Q25 trimming in fastp and clone calling in MiXCR, and kept productive beta chains. Each entry merges the rows of one CDR3 protein and shows their most common DNA and genes. The V and J calls come from TCRdb's annotation, not from the publication. The sample profile shows under 950,000 distinct CDR3 sequences; 15% to 20% of them were found once. Clones ranked in the top ten supply 15% to 20% of the sample. As concerns this clonotype: Its antigen target is currently unknown. One base away there is no much larger clone; base qualities are not given.

Sequencing input: blood, either unsorted or a sorted T cell fraction (not recorded which). This TCR derives from a male donor with ankylosing spondylitis.

The DNA sequence follows: TGTGCCAGCAGCCAAGAAGGAGCAGGGGGCCTCTATGGCTACACCTTC. The resulting protein is CASSQEGAGGLYGYTF. This sequence uses TRBV3-1 and TRBJ1-2, and TRBD1 aligns with 8 junction nucleotides. Looking up the germline V gene (reference sequence) yields CDR1 LGHDT and CDR2 YNNKEL. The CDR3 runs 16 residues from the cysteine to the phenylalanine. Here the CDR3 DNA is all that survives: 48 bases in frame from base 1. Trimming leaves V shorter by 0 bases and J shorter by 4 bases, with the junction holding 7 bases beyond the gene matches.